This entry features one T cell receptor beta chain sequence. This clonotype was counted many times. Its recognized antigen is unknown. No base qualities exist here, and no much larger clone lies one base off it. The library was made by PCR. TCRdb names Illumina HiSeq 2500 as the instrument used. Molecular barcoding was employed in the preparation of TCR libraries, with unique molecular identifiers being used to normalize TCRbeta repertoire quantification. The public sequencing data were trimmed at Q25 with fastp and processed into clonotypes with MiXCR by TCRdb, which kept only in-frame beta chains. One record per CDR3 amino acid sequence lists the most common genes and DNA. Here the sample has 700,000 to 950,000 distinct CDR3 sequences; approximately 15% occur a single time. The leading ten clones occupy around 5% of the sample. This sample is drawn from a study of T-cell reconstitution after alpha-beta-depleted transplantation in children (dated by TCRdb to the mid-2010s). Study-level background: The study quantitatively tracked T-cell immune reconstitution after TCRalphabeta/CD19-depleted allogeneic hematopoietic cell transplantation in children using TCR repertoire profiling.

The CDR3 goes from the cysteine to the phenylalanine over 15 residues. CDR3 DNA is the only sequence kept; it has 45 bases, read in frame from the first base. The germline V and J ends show losses of 7 bases and 7 bases respectively, and no gene match explains 10 bases of the junction. The paper as a whole reports these results and caveats: In some patients, the high TCRbeta diversity seen at day 60 was put down to recipient T cells and intrathymic progenitors that had survived conditioning. Hyperexpanded clone frequencies declined over subsequent months; after one year, T-cell counts and TCRbeta diversity were mostly attributed to newly produced T cells. About two months after transplant, the apparently early recovery of alphabetaT-cell counts reportedly depended on just several hundred clones that had expanded rapidly and came from non-depleted graft cells.

The treatment or condition label on this specimen signifies: allogeneic hematopoietic cell transplantation with graft depleted of TCRalphabeta T cells and CD19 B cells. TCRalphabeta/CD19-depleted allogeneic hematopoietic cell grafts were given to the transplant recipients, all of whom were children. The chain is encoded by TRBV12-3 or TRBV12-4 joined to TRBJ2-1; a stretch of 10 junction bases matches TRBD2. The receptor was isolated from a male patient younger than 18 who had a stem cell transplant for acute lymphoblastic leukemia, so the T cells may come from the graft donor. The material was PBMCs, mostly from graft donor cells, obtained 360 days after TCRalphabeta/CD19-depleted stem cell transplant. The DNA sequence is as follows: TGTGCCAGCATCGCAGAGCGGGAGGGCCGGAATGAGCAGTTCTTC. Translated, it reads CASIAEREGRNEQFF.